This T cell receptor beta chain is drawn from a study of patients and donors after allogeneic stem cell transplantation. TCRdb re-called the RT-PCR reads with MiXCR, one entry per CDR3 protein. The table lists tens of thousands of distinct CDR3 sequences, about 5% of them singletons. From germline, CDR1 is SGHRS and CDR2 YFSETQ. Trimming left V 2 bases short and J 2 bases short, with 10 bases between. CDR3 size: 15 residues. This clonotype appeared many times. The origin of this receptor is a human donor who was either an allogeneic HSCT recipient or a stem cell or donor lymphocyte infusion donor (not recorded which). It is not recorded whose cells these are; they may come from a transplant donor. Sequenced material: blood, either unsorted or a sorted T cell fraction (not recorded which). This rearrangement joins TRBV5-1 to TRBJ1-4, with no clear D. The CDR3 DNA reads TGCGCCAGCAGCTTTACAAGCGCGACTAATGAAAAACTGTTTTTT. This codes for CASSFTSATNEKLFF.